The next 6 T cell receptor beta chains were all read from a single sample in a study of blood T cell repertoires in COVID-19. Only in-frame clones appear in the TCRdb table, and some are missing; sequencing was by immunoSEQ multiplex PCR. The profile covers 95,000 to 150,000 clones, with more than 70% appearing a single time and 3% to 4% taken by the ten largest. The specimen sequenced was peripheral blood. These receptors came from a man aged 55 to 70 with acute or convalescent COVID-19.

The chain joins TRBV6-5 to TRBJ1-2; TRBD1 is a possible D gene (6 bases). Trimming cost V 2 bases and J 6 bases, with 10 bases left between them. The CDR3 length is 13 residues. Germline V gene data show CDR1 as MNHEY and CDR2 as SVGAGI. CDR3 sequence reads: CASSYGDTDGYTF. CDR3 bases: TGTGCCAGCAGTTACGGGGACACCGATGGCTACACCTTC.

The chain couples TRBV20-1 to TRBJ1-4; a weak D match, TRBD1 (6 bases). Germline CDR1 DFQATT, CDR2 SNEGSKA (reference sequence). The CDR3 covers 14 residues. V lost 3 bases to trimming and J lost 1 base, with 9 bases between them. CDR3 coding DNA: TGCAGTGCTAGTCTACAGGGAACTAATGAAAAACTGTTTTTT. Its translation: CSASLQGTNEKLFF.

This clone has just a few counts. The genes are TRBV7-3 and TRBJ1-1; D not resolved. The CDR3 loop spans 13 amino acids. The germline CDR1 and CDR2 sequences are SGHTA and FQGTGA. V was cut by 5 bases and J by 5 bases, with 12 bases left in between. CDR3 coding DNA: TGTGCCAGCAGCCTGAACACGGGGACTGAAGCTTTCTTT. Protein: CASSLNTGTEAFF. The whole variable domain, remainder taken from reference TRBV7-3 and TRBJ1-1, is GAGVSQTPSNKVTEKGKYVELRCDPISGHTALYWYRQSLGQGPEFLIYFQGTGAADDSGLPNDRFFAVRPEGSVSTLKIQRTERGDSAVYLCASSLNTGTEAFFGQGTRLTVV.

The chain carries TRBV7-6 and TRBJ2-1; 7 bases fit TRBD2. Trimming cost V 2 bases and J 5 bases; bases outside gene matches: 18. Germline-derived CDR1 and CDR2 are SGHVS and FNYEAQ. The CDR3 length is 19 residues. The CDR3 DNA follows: TGTGCCAGCAGCTTAAGGTCTGGCTTAGCGGGCACCACTCACAATGAGCAGTTCTTC. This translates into CASSLRSGLAGTTHNEQFF.

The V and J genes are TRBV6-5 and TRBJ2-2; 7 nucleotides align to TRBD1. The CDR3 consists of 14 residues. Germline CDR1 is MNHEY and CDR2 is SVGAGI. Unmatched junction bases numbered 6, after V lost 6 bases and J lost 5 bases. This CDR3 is CASRSKGATGELFF. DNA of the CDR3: TGTGCCAGCAGATCTAAGGGGGCAACCGGGGAGCTGTTTTTT.

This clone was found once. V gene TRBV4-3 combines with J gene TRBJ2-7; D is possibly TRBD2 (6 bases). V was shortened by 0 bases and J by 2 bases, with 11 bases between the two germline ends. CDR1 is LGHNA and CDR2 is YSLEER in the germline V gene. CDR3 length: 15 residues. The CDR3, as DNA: TGCGCCAGCAGCCAAGAGGGGGGAGGCACCTACGAGCAGTACTTC. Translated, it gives CASSQEGGGTYEQYF.